Listed below are T cell receptor beta chains from one sample, sequenced in a study of CD8 T cells in Susac syndrome. TCRdb re-analysed the immunoSEQ multiplex PCR reads in MiXCR, keeping a single row per CDR3 protein. The sample yields about 150,000 distinct CDR3 sequences, approximately 95% seen once. Sequencing used CD4+ T cells from PBMCs. These receptors originate from a human donor with Susac syndrome. CDR3s include the opening cysteine and the closing phenylalanine or tryptophan. Part of the rows lack a size; the others show once, few, many or a class for expanded clones.

CDR3 protein	J gene	clone size	V gene
CSALATSGGALETQYF	TRBJ2-5	-	TRBV20-1
CASRSGTGMGYTF	TRBJ1-2	-	TRBV27
CAISNTAWNEQFF	TRBJ2-1	-	TRBV10-3
CASSEKDRGAGGYTF	TRBJ1-2	-	TRBV2
CASSLDRGSGELFF	TRBJ2-2	-	TRBV7-2
CSATGLLYGYTF	TRBJ1-2	once	TRBV20-1
CASSPYREYAGELFF	TRBJ2-2	-	TRBV4-1
CSVEEDSNQPQHF	TRBJ1-5	-	TRBV29-1
CASSLATGGTDTQYF	TRBJ2-3	once	TRBV7-9
CSARDLVAPETQYF	TRBJ2-5	-	TRBV20-1
CASTDRDDYGYTF	TRBJ1-2	-	TRBV6-2/TRBV6-3
CASSRDSVADTQYF	TRBJ2-3	-	TRBV5-1
CSVATGGNSPLHF	TRBJ1-6	-	TRBV29-1
CASSQGAKNNSPLHF	TRBJ1-6	-	TRBV6-2/TRBV6-3
CASGADVGPGDQPQHF	TRBJ1-5	once	TRBV2
CATGTGQETQYF	TRBJ2-5	-	TRBV19
CAFDEQGEEAYEQYF	TRBJ2-7	-	TRBV19
CASRGRQGDQPQHF	TRBJ1-5	-	TRBV12-3/TRBV12-4
CASSLWSKGSDKNIQYF	TRBJ2-4	-	TRBV7-8
CSIRQGGRSSTDTQYF	TRBJ2-3	-	TRBV29-1
CASSVSAGGSSQETQYF	TRBJ2-5	-	TRBV6-1
CASSADRGDTEAFF	TRBJ1-1	-	TRBV7-3
CASSRAGLAEKQFF	TRBJ2-1	once	TRBV5-5
CATSAPGWGYTF	TRBJ1-2	once	TRBV24-1
CASSYSGQDDSPLHF	TRBJ1-6	-	TRBV6-5
CSAYDSGPSGYTF	TRBJ1-2	-	TRBV20-1
CASSERHSNQPQHF	TRBJ1-5	-	TRBV2
CASSLEGRVQETQYF	TRBJ2-5	-	TRBV5-1
CSVDGNNWETQYF	TRBJ2-5	-	TRBV29-1
CASSLQRGGQETQYF	TRBJ2-5	once	TRBV7-2
CSASSGPYGYTF	TRBJ1-2	-	TRBV29-1
CASSSQLRENTGELFF	TRBJ2-2	-	TRBV7-2
CASSSPSTYEQYF	TRBJ2-7	-	TRBV7-9
CASSATRDTQYF	TRBJ2-3	few	TRBV19
CASSTRGTDTQYF	TRBJ2-3	-	TRBV4-2
CASSEVGSGGDEQFF	TRBJ2-1	-	TRBV2
CASSFGPGETQYF	TRBJ2-5	-	TRBV7-9
CSAPRRADTQYF	TRBJ2-3	-	TRBV20-1
CASSLIQGFGIQYF	TRBJ2-4	-	TRBV12-3/TRBV12-4
CASSLKASSYNEQFF	TRBJ2-1	-	TRBV7-3
CASSVAVNGAGELFF	TRBJ2-2	-	TRBV9
CSARGLYPLAGPIMDTQYF	TRBJ2-3	-	TRBV20-1
CASSSGQGGRTQYF	TRBJ2-3	-	TRBV13
CASSSRTRGSLGTEAFF	TRBJ1-1	-	TRBV12-3/TRBV12-4
CASSYQARTYEQYF	TRBJ2-7	-	TRBV13
CATGQRVKGAYF	TRBJ2-7	-	TRBV9
CSAPGTSGGYQYF	TRBJ2-5	-	TRBV20-1
CASRSKSSSGEGYYGYTF	TRBJ1-2	once	TRBV27